This record covers a single TCR beta chain. The antigen is unknown. Profiling relied on immunoSEQ multiplex PCR, and the TCRdb table lists in-frame clones only, not all of them. The sample has tens of thousands of clones, 70% seen once. The data derive from a study of vaccination effects on CD4 cells after COVID-19. Germline CDR1 MNHEY, CDR2 SMNVEV (reference sequence). The CDR3 sequence is 17 residues long. Trimming took 5 bases from V and 3 from J, leaving 22 bases between them. Prior to sequencing, the ViraFEST assay stimulated PBMC with viral peptide pools, which expanded the antigen-specific CD4+ T cells. An approximately 10-day culture period preceded the isolation of CD4+ T cells. Testing of the vaccine recipients showed negative nucleocapsid antibodies and no prior SARS-CoV-2 infection.

V gene TRBV27 combines with J gene TRBJ2-5, with D perhaps assigned TRBD1 or TRBD2 (5 bases each). The material sequenced was CD4+ T cells from PBMCs cultured with SARS-CoV-2 spike peptides, taken before COVID-19 vaccination. This clonotype was obtained from a human donor who received a COVID-19 vaccine. In DNA form, the CDR3 reads TGTGCCAGCAGTCCCGCTCGATCCAGGGAGAGGAAAGAGACCCAGTACTTC. Translating gives CASSPARSRERKETQYF.